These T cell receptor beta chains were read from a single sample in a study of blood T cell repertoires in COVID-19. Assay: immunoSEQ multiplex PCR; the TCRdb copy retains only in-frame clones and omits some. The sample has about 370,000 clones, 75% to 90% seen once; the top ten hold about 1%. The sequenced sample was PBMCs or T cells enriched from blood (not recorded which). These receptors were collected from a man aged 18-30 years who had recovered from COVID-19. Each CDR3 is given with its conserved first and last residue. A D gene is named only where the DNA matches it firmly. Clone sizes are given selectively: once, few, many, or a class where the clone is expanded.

CDR3: CASSLGQVALPKLFF; DNA: TGTGCCAGCAGCCTCGGACAGGTCGCCCTCCCAAAACTGTTTTTT; J: TRBJ1-4; V: TRBV28; size: NA; D: TRBD1
CDR3: CASSFLAGGKSYNSPLHF; DNA: TGTGCCAGCAGTTTTCTCGCAGGGGGCAAGTCCTATAATTCACCCCTCCACTTT; J: TRBJ1-6; V: TRBV27; size: NA; D: TRBD1
CDR3: CAWSISRGYTF; DNA: TGTGCCTGGAGTATCTCGCGCGGCTACACCTTC; J: TRBJ1-2; V: TRBV30; size: NA; D: NA
CDR3: CATSDDNRGVRGGELFF; DNA: TGTGCCACCAGTGATGATAACAGGGGCGTGCGTGGTGGGGAGCTGTTTTTT; J: TRBJ2-2; V: TRBV24-1; size: once; D: TRBD1
CDR3: CASSPEVAGLAGNEQFF; DNA: TGCGCCAGCAGCCCCGAGGTAGCGGGATTGGCCGGCAATGAGCAGTTCTTC; J: TRBJ2-1; V: TRBV4-1; size: NA; D: TRBD2
CDR3: CASSSGGGTSGTTDEQFF; DNA: TGTGCCAGCAGCTCGGGTGGGGGGACTAGCGGGACGACGGATGAGCAGTTCTTC; J: TRBJ2-1; V: TRBV7-9; size: NA; D: TRBD2
CDR3: CASSEPGQGYGYTF; DNA: TGTGCCAGCAGCGAACCCGGACAGGGCTATGGCTACACCTTC; J: TRBJ1-2; V: TRBV7-2; size: NA; D: TRBD1
CDR3: CASRKRGDTSYEQYF; DNA: TGCGCCAGCAGAAAGCGGGGGGACACCTCCTACGAGCAGTACTTC; J: TRBJ2-7; V: TRBV4-1; size: NA; D: TRBD2
CDR3: CASSAAPSGGGYEQYF; DNA: TGTGCCAGCAGCGCAGCCCCTAGCGGGGGGGGCTACGAGCAGTACTTC; J: TRBJ2-7; V: TRBV7-8; size: NA; D: TRBD2
CDR3: CASSSSGQSANYGYTF; DNA: TGTGCCAGCAGTTCCTCGGGACAGTCAGCTAACTATGGCTACACCTTC; J: TRBJ1-2; V: TRBV28; size: NA; D: TRBD1
CDR3: CASSHQTENYGYTF; DNA: TGTGCCAGCAGCCACCAGACAGAAAACTATGGCTACACCTTC; J: TRBJ1-2; V: TRBV11-2; size: NA; D: NA
CDR3: CASSLTGTEAFF; DNA: TGTGCCAGCAGCTTGACAGGGACTGAAGCTTTCTTT; J: TRBJ1-1; V: TRBV5-5; size: NA; D: NA
CDR3: CASSPQGGVNQPQHF; DNA: TGTGCCAGCAGTCCGCAGGGAGGGGTCAATCAGCCCCAGCATTTT; J: TRBJ1-5; V: TRBV6-5; size: NA; D: NA
CDR3: CASSQNSAGSAYEQYF; DNA: TGCGCCAGCAGCCAAAACTCCGCAGGGTCCGCCTACGAGCAGTACTTC; J: TRBJ2-7; V: TRBV4-3; size: once; D: NA
CDR3: CASSQGTSGVIYEQYF; DNA: TGTGCCAGCAGCCAGGGGACTAGCGGAGTTATATACGAGCAGTACTTC; J: TRBJ2-7; V: TRBV7-9; size: NA; D: TRBD2
CDR3: CASKQGHEQYF; DNA: TGTGCCAGCAAACAGGGCCACGAGCAGTACTTC; J: TRBJ2-7; V: TRBV3-1/TRBV3-2; size: NA; D: NA
CDR3: CASSLGDSAREQYF; DNA: TGCGCCAGCAGCTTGGGGGACAGTGCGAGGGAGCAGTACTTC; J: TRBJ2-7; V: TRBV5-1; size: NA; D: TRBD1
CDR3: CASSQPQGDVETQYF; DNA: TGTGCCAGCAGCCAGCCACAGGGGGACGTAGAGACCCAGTACTTC; J: TRBJ2-5; V: TRBV4-2; size: NA; D: TRBD1
CDR3: CASSPDGSFNYGYTF; DNA: TGCGCCAGCAGCCCAGACGGGAGTTTTAACTATGGCTACACCTTC; J: TRBJ1-2; V: TRBV5-1; size: NA; D: NA
CDR3: CAISESPPGVIYF; DNA: TGTGCCATCAGTGAGTCGCCCCCAGGGGTCATATATTTT; J: TRBJ1-3; V: TRBV10-3; size: once; D: NA
CDR3: CASSPGGTAIYGYTF; DNA: TGTGCCAGCTCACCAGGGGGGACAGCAATTTATGGCTACACCTTC; J: TRBJ1-2; V: TRBV18; size: NA; D: TRBD1
CDR3: CASSLAGTQETQYF; DNA: TGTGCCAGCAGCTTGGCAGGGACACAAGAGACCCAGTACTTC; J: TRBJ2-5; V: TRBV5-5; size: NA; D: NA
CDR3: CASSARRWANTEAFF; DNA: TGTGCCAGCAGCGCCCGGAGGTGGGCGAACACTGAAGCTTTCTTT; J: TRBJ1-1; V: TRBV7-9; size: NA; D: NA
CDR3: CASSSYPDFVYF; DNA: TGCGCCAGCAGCTCATACCCGGACTTTGTTTACTTC; J: TRBJ2-7; V: TRBV5-1; size: NA; D: NA
CDR3: CASSPGGSHGEQYF; DNA: TGTGCCAGCAGTCCAGGGGGCTCGCATGGCGAGCAGTACTTC; J: TRBJ2-7; V: TRBV28; size: NA; D: TRBD1
CDR3: CASSTGLAGSTDTQYF; DNA: TGTGCCAGCAGCACGGGACTAGCGGGGTCCACAGATACGCAGTATTTT; J: TRBJ2-3; V: TRBV7-3; size: NA; D: TRBD2
CDR3: CASSLDRVYEQYF; DNA: TGTGCCAGCAGTTTAGACCGGGTTTACGAGCAGTACTTC; J: TRBJ2-7; V: TRBV12-3/TRBV12-4; size: NA; D: NA
CDR3: CASSFPSLEYYGYTF; DNA: TGTGCCAGCAGCTTCCCGTCCCTCGAGTACTATGGCTACACCTTC; J: TRBJ1-2; V: TRBV7-9; size: NA; D: NA
CDR3: CASSHDLTGRGTEAFF; DNA: TGTGCCAGCAGCCATGACTTGACAGGGAGAGGAACTGAAGCTTTCTTT; J: TRBJ1-1; V: TRBV3-1/TRBV3-2; size: once; D: TRBD1
CDR3: CASSFSGGLETQYF; DNA: TGTGCCAGCAGCTTTAGCGGGGGTCTTGAGACCCAGTACTTC; J: TRBJ2-5; V: TRBV11-2; size: NA; D: TRBD2
CDR3: CASSSGTGPYEQYF; DNA: TGCGCCAGCAGCTCAGGGACAGGGCCCTACGAGCAGTACTTC; J: TRBJ2-7; V: TRBV5-1; size: NA; D: TRBD1
CDR3: CASSPWMKREEQFF; DNA: TGTGCCAGCAGCCCTTGGATGAAGCGGGAGGAGCAGTTCTTC; J: TRBJ2-1; V: TRBV27; size: NA; D: TRBD2
CDR3: CASSLAKSAYNEQFF; DNA: TGTGCCAGCAGCTTAGCAAAAAGCGCGTACAATGAGCAGTTCTTC; J: TRBJ2-1; V: TRBV7-2; size: NA; D: NA
CDR3: CASSSGIWALHF; DNA: TGTGCCAGCAGTTCCGGGATCTGGGCCCTCCACTTT; J: TRBJ1-6; V: TRBV28; size: NA; D: NA
CDR3: CASSLQGTGNSPLHF; DNA: TGTGCCAGCAGTTTACAGGGAACGGGTAATTCACCCCTCCACTTT; J: TRBJ1-6; V: TRBV6-5; size: once; D: NA
CDR3: CASSIVPRAVGTDTQYF; DNA: TGTGCCAGTAGTATAGTGCCCCGCGCTGTGGGCACAGATACGCAGTATTTT; J: TRBJ2-3; V: TRBV19; size: once; D: NA
CDR3: CASSQRQGNGNEQFF; DNA: TGCGCCAGCAGTCAGAGACAGGGCAATGGCAATGAGCAGTTCTTC; J: TRBJ2-1; V: TRBV23-1; size: NA; D: TRBD1
CDR3: CASSPPGQRNQPQHF; DNA: TGTGCCAGCAGTCCCCCGGGACAGAGAAATCAGCCCCAGCATTTT; J: TRBJ1-5; V: TRBV6-2/TRBV6-3; size: NA; D: TRBD1
CDR3: CASSYSDTPTYGYTF; DNA: TGTGCCAGCAGTTACTCGGACACCCCCACCTATGGCTACACCTTC; J: TRBJ1-2; V: TRBV6-5; size: NA; D: NA
CDR3: CASSLWGPGELFF; DNA: TGTGCCAGCAGCTTATGGGGGCCCGGGGAGCTGTTTTTT; J: TRBJ2-2; V: TRBV11-2; size: NA; D: NA
CDR3: CASSLVPLLAANNEQFF; DNA: TGTGCCAGCAGCTTAGTACCCCTCCTAGCGGCTAATAATGAGCAGTTCTTC; J: TRBJ2-1; V: TRBV13; size: NA; D: TRBD2
CDR3: CASSSQGGTEAFF; DNA: TGTGCCAGCAGTTCCCAGGGAGGCACTGAAGCTTTCTTT; J: TRBJ1-1; V: TRBV12-3/TRBV12-4; size: NA; D: NA
CDR3: CASSLGPGNEQYF; DNA: TGTGCCAGCAGCTTAGGCCCAGGGAACGAGCAGTACTTC; J: TRBJ2-7; V: TRBV11-2; size: NA; D: NA
CDR3: CASSYFGDGGNQPQHF; DNA: TGTGCCAGCAGTTATTTCGGGGATGGAGGCAATCAGCCCCAGCATTTT; J: TRBJ1-5; V: TRBV6-6; size: NA; D: NA
CDR3: CASRGQVSNQPQHF; DNA: TGTGCCAGCAGGGGACAGGTTAGCAATCAGCCCCAGCATTTT; J: TRBJ1-5; V: TRBV28; size: NA; D: TRBD1
CDR3: CASSLALAGGPQETQYF; DNA: TGCGCCAGCAGCTTGGCTCTAGCGGGGGGGCCCCAAGAGACCCAGTACTTC; J: TRBJ2-5; V: TRBV5-1; size: NA; D: TRBD2
CDR3: CASSAKGGASTDTQYF; DNA: TGTGCCAGCAGCGCAAAAGGGGGTGCTAGCACAGATACGCAGTATTTT; J: TRBJ2-3; V: TRBV9; size: NA; D: NA
CDR3: CASSKQGADSYGYTF; DNA: TGTGCCAGTAGTAAACAGGGGGCGGACAGCTATGGCTACACCTTC; J: TRBJ1-2; V: TRBV19; size: NA; D: TRBD1
CDR3: CASSLPGGTGELFF; DNA: TGTGCCAGCAGCTTACCGGGGGGGACCGGGGAGCTGTTTTTT; J: TRBJ2-2; V: TRBV11-1; size: NA; D: TRBD2
CDR3: CSAQDRGQDTGELFF; DNA: TGCAGCGCCCAAGACAGGGGGCAGGACACCGGGGAGCTGTTTTTT; J: TRBJ2-2; V: TRBV29-1; size: NA; D: TRBD1
CDR3: CASSATGVGNTEAFF; DNA: TGCGCCAGCAGCGCCACAGGGGTGGGGAACACTGAAGCTTTCTTT; J: TRBJ1-1; V: TRBV5-1; size: NA; D: TRBD1
CDR3: CASQGAATNEKLFF; DNA: TGTGCCAGCCAAGGCGCGGCAACTAATGAAAAACTGTTTTTT; J: TRBJ1-4; V: TRBV27; size: NA; D: NA
CDR3: CASSFEGTYEQYF; DNA: TGTGCCAGCAGTTTTGAGGGTACCTACGAGCAGTACTTC; J: TRBJ2-7; V: TRBV12-3/TRBV12-4; size: NA; D: NA
CDR3: CASSYGLAGETQYF; DNA: TGTGCCAGCAGCTACGGACTAGCGGGAGAGACCCAGTACTTC; J: TRBJ2-5; V: TRBV5-4; size: NA; D: TRBD2
CDR3: CASSVEAGGFATNEKLFF; DNA: TGTGCCAGCAGCGTAGAGGCAGGGGGTTTTGCAACTAATGAAAAACTGTTTTTT; J: TRBJ1-4; V: TRBV9; size: NA; D: TRBD1
CDR3: CASSPYTNTGELFF; DNA: TGTGCCAGCAGCCCCTATACGAACACCGGGGAGCTGTTTTTT; J: TRBJ2-2; V: TRBV11-3; size: once; D: NA